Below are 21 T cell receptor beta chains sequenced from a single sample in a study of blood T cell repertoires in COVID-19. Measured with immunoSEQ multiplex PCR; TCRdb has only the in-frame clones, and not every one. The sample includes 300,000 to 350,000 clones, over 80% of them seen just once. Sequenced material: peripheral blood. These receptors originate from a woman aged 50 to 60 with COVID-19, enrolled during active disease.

CDR3 protein: CASSPPGRGRYEQYF. The CDR3 DNA is TGTGCCAGCAGCCCCCCAGGCAGGGGGCGGTACGAGCAGTACTTC. V usage is TRBV7-6 and J usage is TRBJ2-7; TRBD1 matches at 8 bases. The CDR3 runs 15 residues. J lost 4 bases, V lost 5 bases, and 10 bases had no gene match. The germline gives CDR1 SGHVS, CDR2 FNYEAQ.

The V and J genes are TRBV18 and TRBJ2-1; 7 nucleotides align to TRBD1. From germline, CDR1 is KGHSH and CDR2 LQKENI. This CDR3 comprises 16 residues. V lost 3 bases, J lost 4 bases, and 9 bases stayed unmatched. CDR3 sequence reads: CASSPYRQGVYNEQFF. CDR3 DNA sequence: TGTGCCAGCTCACCCTATAGGCAGGGGGTTTACAATGAGCAGTTCTTC.

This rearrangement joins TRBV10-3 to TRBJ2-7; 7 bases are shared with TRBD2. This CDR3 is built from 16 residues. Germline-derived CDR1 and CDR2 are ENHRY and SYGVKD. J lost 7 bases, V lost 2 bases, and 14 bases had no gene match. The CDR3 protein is CAISESASGAQREQYF. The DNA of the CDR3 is TGTGCCATCAGTGAGAGCGCTAGCGGAGCCCAAAGGGAGCAGTACTTC.

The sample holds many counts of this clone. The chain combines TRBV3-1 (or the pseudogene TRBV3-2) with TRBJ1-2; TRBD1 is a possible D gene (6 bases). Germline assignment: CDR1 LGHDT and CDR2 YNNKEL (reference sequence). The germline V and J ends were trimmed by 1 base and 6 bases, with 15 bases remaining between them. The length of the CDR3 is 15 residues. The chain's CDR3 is CASSQGQAFWDGYTF. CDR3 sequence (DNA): TGTGCCAGCAGCCAAGGACAGGCCTTTTGGGATGGCTACACCTTC.

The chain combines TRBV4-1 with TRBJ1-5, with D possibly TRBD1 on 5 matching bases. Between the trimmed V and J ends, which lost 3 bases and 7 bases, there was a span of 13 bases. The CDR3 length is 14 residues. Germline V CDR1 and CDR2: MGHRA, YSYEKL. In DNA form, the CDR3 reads TGCGCCAGCAGCCAGGCAGGGTTAGGCCAGCCCCAGCATTTT. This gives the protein CASSQAGLGQPQHF.

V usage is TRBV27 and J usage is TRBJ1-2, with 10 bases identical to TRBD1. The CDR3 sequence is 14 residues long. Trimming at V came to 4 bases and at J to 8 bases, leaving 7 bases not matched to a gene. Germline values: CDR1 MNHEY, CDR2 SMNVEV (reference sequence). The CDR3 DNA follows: TGTGCCAGCAGTTCCGCCCGGACAGGGGGAGGCTACACCTTC. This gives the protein CASSSARTGGGYTF.

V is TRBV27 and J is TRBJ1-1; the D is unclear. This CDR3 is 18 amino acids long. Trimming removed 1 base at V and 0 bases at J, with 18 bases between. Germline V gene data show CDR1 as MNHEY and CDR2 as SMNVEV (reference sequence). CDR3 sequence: CASSLLVLGDRMNTEAFF. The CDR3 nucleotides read TGTGCCAGCAGTTTATTAGTTCTCGGGGATAGGATGAACACTGAAGCTTTCTTT.

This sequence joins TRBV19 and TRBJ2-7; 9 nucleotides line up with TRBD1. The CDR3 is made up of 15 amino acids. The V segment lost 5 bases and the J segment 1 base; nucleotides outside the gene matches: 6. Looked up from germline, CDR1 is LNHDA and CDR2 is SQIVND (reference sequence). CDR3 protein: CASSAPGTGSYEQYF. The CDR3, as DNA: TGTGCCAGTAGTGCCCCCGGGACAGGGTCCTACGAGCAGTACTTC.

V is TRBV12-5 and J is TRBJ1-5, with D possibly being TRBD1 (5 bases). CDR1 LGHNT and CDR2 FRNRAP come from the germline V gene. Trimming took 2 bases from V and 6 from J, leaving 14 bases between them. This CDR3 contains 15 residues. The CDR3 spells CASGLSGMGGQPQHF. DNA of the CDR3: TGTGCTAGTGGTTTGTCAGGTATGGGGGGTCAGCCCCAGCATTTT. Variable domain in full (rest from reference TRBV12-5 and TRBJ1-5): DARVTQTPRHKVTEMGQEVTMRCQPILGHNTVFWYRQTMMQGLELLAYFRNRAPLDDSGMPKDRFSAEMPDATLATLKIQPSEPRDSAVYFCASGLSGMGGQPQHFGDGTRLSIL.

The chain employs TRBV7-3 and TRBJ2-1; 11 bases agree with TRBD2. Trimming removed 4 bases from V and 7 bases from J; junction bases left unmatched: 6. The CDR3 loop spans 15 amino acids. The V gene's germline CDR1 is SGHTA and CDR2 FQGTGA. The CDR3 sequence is CASSYLAGGGNEQFF. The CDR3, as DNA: TGTGCCAGCAGCTACCTAGCGGGAGGCGGAAATGAGCAGTTCTTC.

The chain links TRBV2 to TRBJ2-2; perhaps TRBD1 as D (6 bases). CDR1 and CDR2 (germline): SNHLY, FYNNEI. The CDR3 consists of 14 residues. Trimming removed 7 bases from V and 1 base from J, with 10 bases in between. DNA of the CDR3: TGTGCCAGCACCCAACAGGGGAACACCGGGGAGCTGTTTTTT. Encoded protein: CASTQQGNTGELFF.

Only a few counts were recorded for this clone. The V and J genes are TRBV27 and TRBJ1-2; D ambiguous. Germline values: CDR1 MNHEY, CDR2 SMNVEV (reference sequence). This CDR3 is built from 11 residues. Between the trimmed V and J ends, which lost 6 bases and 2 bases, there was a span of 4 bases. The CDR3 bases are TGTGCCAGCAGCGGGAACTATGGCTACACCTTC. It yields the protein CASSGNYGYTF.

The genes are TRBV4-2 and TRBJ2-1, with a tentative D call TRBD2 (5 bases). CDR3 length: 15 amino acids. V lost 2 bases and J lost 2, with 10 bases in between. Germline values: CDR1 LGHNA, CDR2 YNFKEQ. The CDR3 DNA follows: TGTGCCAGCAGCCAACATCGGGAAACCTACAATGAGCAGTTCTTC. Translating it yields CASSQHRETYNEQFF.

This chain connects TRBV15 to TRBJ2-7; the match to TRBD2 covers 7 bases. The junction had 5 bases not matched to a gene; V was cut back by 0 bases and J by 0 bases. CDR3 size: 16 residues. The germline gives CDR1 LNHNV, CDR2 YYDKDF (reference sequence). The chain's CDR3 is CATSRDLGEGSYEQYF. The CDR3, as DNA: TGTGCCACCAGCAGAGATTTGGGGGAGGGCTCCTACGAGCAGTACTTC.

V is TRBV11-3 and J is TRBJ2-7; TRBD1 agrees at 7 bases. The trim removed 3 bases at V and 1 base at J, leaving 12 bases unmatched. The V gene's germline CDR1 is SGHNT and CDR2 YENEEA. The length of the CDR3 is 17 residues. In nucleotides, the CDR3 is TGTGCCAGCAGCTTCTCGGAGACAGGGAGAGATTCCTACGAGCAGTACTTC. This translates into CASSFSETGRDSYEQYF. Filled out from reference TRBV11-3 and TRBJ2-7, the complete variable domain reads EAGVVQSPRYKIIEKKQPVAFWCNPISGHNTLYWYLQNLGQGPELLIRYENEEAVDDSQLPKDRFSAERLKGVDSTLKIQPAELGDSAVYLCASSFSETGRDSYEQYFGPGTRLTVT.

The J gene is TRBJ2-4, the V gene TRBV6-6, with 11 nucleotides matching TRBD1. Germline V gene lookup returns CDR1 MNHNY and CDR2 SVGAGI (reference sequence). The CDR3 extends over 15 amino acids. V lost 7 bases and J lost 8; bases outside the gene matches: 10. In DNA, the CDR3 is TGTGCCAGCAACCGGGACAGGGGGAGGGTTGACATTCAGTACTTC. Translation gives CASNRDRGRVDIQYF.

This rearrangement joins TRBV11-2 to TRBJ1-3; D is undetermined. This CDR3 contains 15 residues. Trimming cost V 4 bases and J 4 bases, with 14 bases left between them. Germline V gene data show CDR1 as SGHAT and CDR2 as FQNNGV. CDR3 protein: CASSSQRLSGNTIYF. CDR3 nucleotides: TGTGCCAGCAGCTCACAGCGGTTGTCCGGAAACACCATATATTTT.

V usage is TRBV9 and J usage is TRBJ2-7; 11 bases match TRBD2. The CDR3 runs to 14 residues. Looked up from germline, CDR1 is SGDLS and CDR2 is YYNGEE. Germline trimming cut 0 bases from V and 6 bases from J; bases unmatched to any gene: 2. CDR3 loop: CASSVALAGGEQYF. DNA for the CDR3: TGTGCCAGCAGCGTAGCTCTAGCGGGAGGCGAGCAGTACTTC.

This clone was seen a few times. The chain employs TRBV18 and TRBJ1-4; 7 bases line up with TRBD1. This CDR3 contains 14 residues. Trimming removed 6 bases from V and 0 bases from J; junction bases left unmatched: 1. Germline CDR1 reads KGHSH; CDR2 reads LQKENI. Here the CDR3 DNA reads TGTGCCAGCTCCCAGGGGGCAACTAATGAAAAACTGTTTTTT. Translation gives CASSQGATNEKLFF.

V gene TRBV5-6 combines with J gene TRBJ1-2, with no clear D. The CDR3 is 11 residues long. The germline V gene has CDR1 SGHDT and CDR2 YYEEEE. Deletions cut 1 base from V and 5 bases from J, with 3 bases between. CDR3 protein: CASSLRYGYTF. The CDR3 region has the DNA TGTGCCAGCAGCTTGCGTTATGGCTACACCTTC.

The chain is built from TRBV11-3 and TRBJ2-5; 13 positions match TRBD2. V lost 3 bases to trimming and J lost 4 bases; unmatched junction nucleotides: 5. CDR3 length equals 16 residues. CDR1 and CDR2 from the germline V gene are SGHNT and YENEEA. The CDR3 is CASSFRTSGSGETQYF. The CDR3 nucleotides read TGTGCCAGCAGCTTCCGGACTAGCGGGAGTGGAGAGACCCAGTACTTC.